The following is a T cell receptor (beta chain) sequence with its context. Its antigen remains unidentified. Base qualities were left out, and no much larger clone turns up one base away. Expansion of CD8+CD57+ cells had been shown by flow cytometry in the patients chosen for sequencing. Severe acquired aplastic anemia was diagnosed in all patients according to International Study of Aplastic Anemia and Agranulocytosis and Camitta criteria. No therapy had been received by the patients at the time of blood sampling. The study deep-sequenced TCR repertoires of sorted CD4+ and CD8+ blood T cells from severe aplastic anemia patients and healthy subjects. In the USA, patient enrollment took place under clinicaltrials.gov protocols 00001620, 01623167, 00001397, 00071045, 00081523 and 00961064. Ficoll-Paque density gradient centrifugation was used to isolate peripheral blood mononuclear cells. Before DNA extraction, CD4+ and CD8+ T cells were sorted with FACS or magnetic beads.

TCR beta VDJ combination and CDR3 sequence profiling used genomic DNA as the template. An Illumina HiSeq 2000 was the platform used for TCR repertoire sequencing. Per the authors' processing: Repertoire assessment relied on Simpson's diversity index, CDR3 size and DJ length profiles, and TRBV/TRBJ rearrangement plots. Whichever DNA sequence was most abundant in the deep sequencing data was defined as the immunodominant clone. CDR3 amino acid sequences were screened for sharing across subjects and compared with published repertoires and the VDJdb database. In-frame beta chains were kept once TCRdb had trimmed the public reads at Q25 with fastp and called clones with MiXCR. Under each unique CDR3 protein, matching rows form one entry showing the most common genes and DNA. The V and J calls, along with clone size, are taken from TCRdb and not from the paper's own processing. Recorded for this sample are 250,000 or so distinct CDR3 sequences; approximately 50% of them occurred a single time. The ten most abundant clones make up 7.8% of the sample.

The source of the sample is a study of CD8+CD57+ T cells in acquired aplastic anemia listed by TCRdb under 2018. For context, the study as a whole: DNA extracted from sorted CD4+ and CD8+ cells had a mean of around 3 ug, with a range of roughly 0.2 to 27.4 ug. A CD8+CD57+ expansion meant a frequency higher than the mean frequency seen in healthy subjects. Broader findings and caveats from the paper: No significant difference in CD8+ Simpson's diversity was found between patients and healthy controls (P=0.060). Roughly 29 CD8+ CDR3 sequences were shared between patients and controls but appeared highly expressed in patients and within their immunodominant clones.

Including cysteine and phenylalanine, the CDR3 has 15 amino acids. The retained sequence is limited to the CDR3, 45 bases, with the frame set at the first base. V is pruned by 5 bases and J by 5 bases, leaving 8 bases of the junction without a gene match. The CDR1 and CDR2 encoded by the germline V gene (reference sequence) are SEHNR and FQNEAQ. The sample consisted of sorted CD4+, CD8+, or CD8+CD57+ T cells (not recorded which) from PBMCs. This sequence uses TRBV7-9 and TRBJ2-7, with 11 bases in between that match TRBD2. The source of this sequence is a human donor with aplastic anemia. The nucleotides are TGTGCCAGCAGCCTCGCTCTAGCGGGGGGTAACGAGCAGTACTTC. Translated, this is CASSLALAGGNEQYF.